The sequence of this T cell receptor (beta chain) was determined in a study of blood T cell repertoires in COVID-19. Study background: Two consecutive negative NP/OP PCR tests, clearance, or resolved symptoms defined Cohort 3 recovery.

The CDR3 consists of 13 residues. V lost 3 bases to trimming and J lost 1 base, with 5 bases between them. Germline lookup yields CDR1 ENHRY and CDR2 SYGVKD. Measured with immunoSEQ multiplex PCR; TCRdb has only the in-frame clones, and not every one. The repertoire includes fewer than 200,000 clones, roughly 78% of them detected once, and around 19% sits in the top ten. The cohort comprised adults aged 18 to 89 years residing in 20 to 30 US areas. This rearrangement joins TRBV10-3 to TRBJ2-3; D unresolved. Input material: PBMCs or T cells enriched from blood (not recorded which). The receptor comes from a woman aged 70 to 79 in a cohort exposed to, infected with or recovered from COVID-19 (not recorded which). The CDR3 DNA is TGTGCCATCAGTGATCAGGGCACAGATACGCAGTATTTT. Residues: CAISDQGTDTQYF.